The table lists the clone carrying this TCR beta chain with many counts. This record comes from a study of early T cells in non-severe SARS-CoV-2 infection. The overall study: Sequencing input comprised bulk RNA from unsorted whole blood; chain pairing was not available.

The CDR3 spans 15 residues. Trimming removed 4 bases at V and 4 bases at J, with 14 bases between. From germline, CDR1 is KGHSH and CDR2 LQKENI. Each single cDNA molecule received a unique molecular identifier. TCRdb re-called the 5' RACE reads with MiXCR, one entry per CDR3 protein. The sample has about 47,000 distinct CDR3 sequences, approximately 9.9% seen once. The receptor's source is an adult who was a healthcare worker with PCR-confirmed SARS-CoV-2 infection or an uninfected control (not recorded which). V gene TRBV18 combines with J gene TRBJ1-5; TRBD1 is a possible D gene (5 bases). Sequencing was performed on whole blood. The chain's CDR3 is CASSLSRDLNQPQHF. DNA of the CDR3: TGTGCCAGCTCACTTTCCCGGGACCTTAATCAGCCCCAGCATTTT.